This T cell receptor (beta chain) emerged from a study of CD8+ T cells in alopecia areata. Study details: The drug, oral tofacitinib, was given to treated patients at 5 to 10 mg twice daily. The protocol delivered tofacitinib for 6 to 18 months, then withdrew it for 6 months.

Collected material from alopecia areata patients comprised lesional scalp punch biopsies and peripheral blood. To note about this clone: Its target is unknown.

General study results and limits: Higher clonality and more expanded CD8+ clones appeared in lesional than normal scalp.

Sequencing templates came from extracted RNA that was reverse transcribed into cDNA. Clones were read by immunoSEQ multiplex PCR, and TCRdb kept only the in-frame ones, dropping some. The table lists more than 150,000 clones, under 60% of them singletons, with around 19% in the top ten. Germline V lookup: CDR1 SGHNT, CDR2 YYREEE (reference sequence). The CDR3 is 13 amino acids. Trimming pared 1 base from V and 13 bases from J, leaving 15 bases between. J is TRBJ2-1 and V is TRBV5-4; a possible D gene is TRBD2 (6 bases). This receptor was identified in a human donor with alopecia areata. This material consisted of CD8+ T cells sorted from blood, taken at week 0. CDR3 nucleotide sequence: TGTGCCAGCAGCTTGAGTGTGGCTAGCGATCAGTTCTTC. It codes for CASSLSVASDQFF. Based on the CDR3 plus reference TRBV5-4 and TRBJ2-1, the full variable domain is ETGVTQSPTHLIKTRGQQVTLRCSSQSGHNTVSWYQQALGQGPQFIFQYYREEENGRGNFPPRFSGLQFPNYSSELNVNALELDDSALYLCASSLSVASDQFFGPGTRLTVL.